Shown below are 6 T cell receptor beta chains from a single sample sequenced in a study of T-cell memory formation after mild COVID-19. One entry per CDR3 protein results from TCRdb running MiXCR on the 5' RACE reads. This table has 280,000 or so distinct CDR3 sequences, around 8% appearing once. Sequencing was done on a sample of PBMCs or a T cell subset sorted from them (not recorded which). The receptors derive from a young man who had mild COVID-19 (a few samples of this study predate the infection). Cell type and time point are not known.

This clonotype has at least ten counts. The chain has TRBV5-5 and TRBJ2-7; TRBD1 aligns across 7 bases. Germline CDR1 SGHKS, CDR2 YYEKEE (reference sequence). CDR3 length: 14 residues. The V segment lost 1 base and the J segment 5 bases; nucleotides outside the gene matches: 6. CDR3 DNA sequence: TGTGCCAGCAGCTTGACAGGGGATGAAAACGAGCAGTACGTC. The encoded protein is CASSLTGDENEQYV.

The chain recombines TRBV11-2 with TRBJ1-1; D is unclear. Germline V gene data show CDR1 as SGHAT and CDR2 as FQNNGV. The CDR3 spans 13 residues. V lost 2 bases to trimming and J lost 5 bases, with 9 bases between them. The CDR3 protein is CASSLLGDTEAFF. Here the CDR3 DNA reads TGTGCCAGCAGCTTACTAGGTGATACTGAAGCTTTCTTT.

This clonotype was detected a few times. This rearrangement joins TRBV6-1 to TRBJ2-2; the D is unclear. The CDR3 contains 10 residues. In germline, CDR1 is MNHNS, CDR2 SASEGT. With 8 bases removed from V and 7 bases from J, the gap between germline ends came to 5 bases. The CDR3 region has the DNA TGTGCCAGCTCCGACGGGGAGCTGTTTTTT. As protein: CASSDGELFF.

The sample holds a few counts of this clonotype. V usage is TRBV23-1 and J usage is TRBJ1-5; D gene ambiguous. TRBV23-1 belongs to the ORF category, with a function that is uncertain. This CDR3 spans 14 amino acids. Deletions cut 11 bases from V and 4 bases from J, with 18 bases between. DNA of the CDR3: TGCGCCCCAGAGTCGTTTCAGATAAATCAGCCCCAGCATTTT. It translates to CAPESFQINQPQHF.

The rearrangement links TRBV5-1 to TRBJ2-7; D remains unclear. The CDR3 is 14 amino acids. Germline values: CDR1 SGHRS, CDR2 YFSETQ. V was clipped by 0 bases and J by 0 bases, with 7 bases between them. CDR3 in amino acids: CASSLGQSSYEQYF. In nucleotides, the CDR3 is TGCGCCAGCAGCTTGGGGCAAAGCTCCTACGAGCAGTACTTC.

This chain links TRBV20-1 with TRBJ1-6; TRBD1 matches 8 bases. Germline CDR1 reads DFQATT; CDR2 reads SNEGSKA (reference sequence). The V segment lost 3 bases and the J segment 10 bases; nucleotides outside the gene matches: 5. This CDR3 has 13 amino acids. The CDR3 reads CSASATGVSPLHF. The CDR3 DNA reads TGCAGTGCTAGTGCGACAGGGGTCTCACCCCTCCACTTT.